This record covers a single TCR beta chain. Unmatched junction bases numbered 8, after V lost 2 bases and J lost 2 bases. CDR3 length equals 18 residues. Germline lookup yields CDR1 LGHDT and CDR2 YNNKEL (reference sequence). This sample was taken from a study of blood T cell repertoires in COVID-19. Across the whole study: Both acute and convalescent COVID-19 samples were obtained from the United States, Italy and Spain.

Original processing methods: Amplification with reference gene primers provided the estimates of nucleated cell counts. Sequencing used immunoSEQ multiplex PCR; TCRdb keeps in-frame clones, though not all of them. The DNA was the basis for D and trimming; V, J and clone size are from that table. The sample comprises some 490,000 clones, less than 90% of which are singletons, and 7% to 10% rests with the top ten. The genes are TRBV3-1 (or the pseudogene TRBV3-2) and TRBJ2-3; 12 nucleotides match TRBD2. This clonotype was obtained from a woman aged 55-75 years who had recovered from COVID-19. The sequencing sample was made of PBMCs or T cells enriched from blood (not recorded which). CDR3 residues: CASSQPLTSGGPTDTQYF. The CDR3 nucleotides read TGTGCCAGCAGCCAACCTCTTACTAGCGGGGGGCCCACAGATACGCAGTATTTT.